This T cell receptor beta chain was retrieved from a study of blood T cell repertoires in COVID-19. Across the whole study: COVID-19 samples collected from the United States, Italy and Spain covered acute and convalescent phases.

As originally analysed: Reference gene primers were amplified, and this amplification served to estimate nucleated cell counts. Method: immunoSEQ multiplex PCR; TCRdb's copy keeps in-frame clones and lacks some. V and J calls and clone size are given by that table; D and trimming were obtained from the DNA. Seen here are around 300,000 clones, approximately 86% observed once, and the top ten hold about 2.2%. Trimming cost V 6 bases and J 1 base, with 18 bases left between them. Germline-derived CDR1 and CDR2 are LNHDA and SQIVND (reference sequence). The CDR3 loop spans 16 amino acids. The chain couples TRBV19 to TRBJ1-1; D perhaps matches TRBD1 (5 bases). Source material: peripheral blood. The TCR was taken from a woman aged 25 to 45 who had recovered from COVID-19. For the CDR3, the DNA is TGTGCCAGTAGATTCTGGGAGGGGAGCCAGAACACTGAAGCTTTCTTT. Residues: CASRFWEGSQNTEAFF.